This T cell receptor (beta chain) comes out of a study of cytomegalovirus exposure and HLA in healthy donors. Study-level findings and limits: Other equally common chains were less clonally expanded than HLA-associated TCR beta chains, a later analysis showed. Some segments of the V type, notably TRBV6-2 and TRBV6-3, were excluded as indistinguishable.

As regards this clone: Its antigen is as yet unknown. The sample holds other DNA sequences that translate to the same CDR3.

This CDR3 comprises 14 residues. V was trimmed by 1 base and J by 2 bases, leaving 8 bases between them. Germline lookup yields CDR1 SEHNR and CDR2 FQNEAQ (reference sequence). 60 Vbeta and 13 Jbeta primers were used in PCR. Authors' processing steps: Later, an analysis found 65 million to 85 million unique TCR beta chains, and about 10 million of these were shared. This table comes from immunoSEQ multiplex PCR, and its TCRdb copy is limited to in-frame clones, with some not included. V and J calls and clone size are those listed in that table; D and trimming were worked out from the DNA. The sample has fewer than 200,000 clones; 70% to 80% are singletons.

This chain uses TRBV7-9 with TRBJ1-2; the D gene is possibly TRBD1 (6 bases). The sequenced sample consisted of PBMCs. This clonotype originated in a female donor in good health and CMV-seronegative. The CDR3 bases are TGTGCCAGCAGCTTAGGGACAGCAAACTATGGCTACACCTTC. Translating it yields CASSLGTANYGYTF.